This is a list of T cell receptor beta chains from one sample in a study of patients and donors after allogeneic stem cell transplantation. TCRdb re-analysed the RT-PCR reads in MiXCR, keeping a single row per CDR3 protein. The sample contains approximately 430,000 distinct CDR3 sequences, more than 15% of which appear only once. The sequenced sample consisted of blood, either unsorted or a sorted T cell fraction (not recorded which). The receptors were sampled from a human donor who was either an allogeneic HSCT recipient or a stem cell or donor lymphocyte infusion donor (not recorded which). It is not recorded whose cells these are; they may come from a transplant donor. The CDR3 runs from the conserved cysteine through the conserved F or W. A D gene is named only where the DNA matches it firmly. The size of a clone is reported for some rows only, either as once, few or many, or as a class for expanded clones.

V gene,clone size,J gene,D gene,CDR3 DNA,CDR3 protein
TRBV12-3/TRBV12-4,few,TRBJ2-7,NA,TGTGCCAGCAGTTTGGGCATTACCTACGAGCAGTACTTC,CASSLGITYEQYF
TRBV5-5,NA,TRBJ1-1,TRBD1,TGTGCCAGCAGCGTCGGAGGGACAGGCGGATGGGAAACTGAAGCTTTCTTT,CASSVGGTGGWETEAFF
TRBV4-1,few,TRBJ1-1,NA,TGCGCCAGCAGCCAAGATCGGACAGCGAACACTGAAGCTTTCTTT,CASSQDRTANTEAFF
TRBV20-1,NA,TRBJ2-5,TRBD2,TGCAGTGCTACAGGACTAGCGGGGGGGCTTGGAGAGACCCAGTACTTC,CSATGLAGGLGETQYF
TRBV20-1,NA,TRBJ2-3,NA,TGCAGTCTCCCTAGCGGCACAGATACGCAGTATTTT,CSLPSGTDTQYF
TRBV10-3,NA,TRBJ2-2,NA,TGTGCCAACTCCGGGACCCTCACCGGGGAGCTGTTTTTT,CANSGTLTGELFF
TRBV7-2,NA,TRBJ2-7,NA,TGTGCCAGCAGCTTGGGCGGGGGCCAGTCCTACGAGCAGTACTTC,CASSLGGGQSYEQYF
TRBV5-1,few,TRBJ2-7,TRBD2,TGCGCCAGCAGCTTGGGGTCTAGCGGACGCCCGTACGAGCAGTACTTC,CASSLGSSGRPYEQYF
TRBV5-1,few,TRBJ2-5,NA,TGCGCCAGCAGAGCTTGGGTCGGAGAGACCCAGTACTTC,CASRAWVGETQYF
TRBV24-1,NA,TRBJ2-3,NA,TGTGCCACCAGTACTTACGGCACAGATACGCAGTATTTT,CATSTYGTDTQYF
TRBV5-6,NA,TRBJ2-3,NA,TGTGCCAGCAGCTTGGTGGCGTCCTCCCCAGATACGCAGTATTTT,CASSLVASSPDTQYF
TRBV10-2,NA,TRBJ1-5,NA,TGCGCCAGCAGTGAAGGAAGGATAGGGGGTCAGCCCCAGCATTTT,CASSEGRIGGQPQHF
TRBV24-1,few,TRBJ1-5,NA,TGTGCCACCAGTGTTGGGGTGGGACAGCCCCAGCATTTT,CATSVGVGQPQHF
TRBV14,NA,TRBJ2-5,NA,TGTGCCAGCAGCCAAGACCGGTCCCGAGGGAGCGCCCAGTACTTC,CASSQDRSRGSAQYF
TRBV27,few,TRBJ2-5,NA,TGTGCCAGCAGTCCACACAGGGACCGATCGGAGACCCAGTACTTC,CASSPHRDRSETQYF